This T cell receptor beta chain was obtained from a study of shared clonotypes between healthy human individuals. This clone was counted between two and nine times. Its antigen is as yet unknown. General observations from the study: Non-shared clonotypes were found to have lower generation probabilities than the clonotypes that were shared by all four of the sorted-subset donors. Genetic and exposure-history diversity was limited by the small donor number.

Trimming took 10 bases from V and 5 from J; bases not matched to a gene: 18. CDR3 size: 16 residues. Germline V gene sequence: CDR1 MNHEY, CDR2 SMNVEV (reference sequence). All the donors were Caucasian adults who lived in Nashville, Tennessee. Original methodology: ImmunoSEQ only sent back junction sequences with no quality scores, so filtering was done differently. The method was immunoSEQ multiplex PCR; TCRdb's version includes in-frame clones alone and lacks a portion of them. That table gives V, J and clone size, and the DNA gave D and trimming. The sample gives over a million clones, 70% to 80% of which show up once; around 0.6% is in the top ten.

The chain has TRBV27 and TRBJ1-2; 8 bases are a match to TRBD1. This clonotype was obtained from a man in his late teens or twenties in good health. Some clones in this sample may be carry-over from other donors' samples. Sequenced input: memory CD4+ T cells from PBMCs. Subset defined: CD45RA-negative fraction. Written as DNA, the CDR3 is TGTGCCACGCTTACCCCGACCGGGACAGGTTTTTATGGCTACACCTTC. Residues: CATLTPTGTGFYGYTF.